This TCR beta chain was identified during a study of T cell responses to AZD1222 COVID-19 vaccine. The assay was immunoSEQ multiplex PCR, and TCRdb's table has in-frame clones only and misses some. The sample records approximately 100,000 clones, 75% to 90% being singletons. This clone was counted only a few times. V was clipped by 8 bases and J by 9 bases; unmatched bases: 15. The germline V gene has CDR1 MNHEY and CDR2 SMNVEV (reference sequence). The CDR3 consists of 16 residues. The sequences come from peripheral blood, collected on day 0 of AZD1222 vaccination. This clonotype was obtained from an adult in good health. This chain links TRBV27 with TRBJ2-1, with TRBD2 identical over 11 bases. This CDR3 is CASPRTSGSGRSEQFF. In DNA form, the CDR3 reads TGTGCCAGCCCCCGCACTAGCGGGAGCGGCCGCAGTGAGCAGTTCTTC.